This T cell receptor (beta chain) was recorded in a study of cytotoxic CD8 clonotypes in ibrutinib-treated CLL. Genomic DNA for TCR beta libraries, 2 to 2.5 micrograms, came from cryopreserved PBMCs. This clone has a single count. The antigen is unknown. Assay: immunoSEQ multiplex PCR; the TCRdb copy retains only in-frame clones and omits some. The data contain 110,000 to 150,000 clones, 79% of them seen just once; the ten biggest clones take up roughly 13%. Per the germline V gene, CDR1 is MNHNY and CDR2 is SVGAGI (reference sequence). V gave up 7 bases and J gave up 0 bases; unmatched junction bases: 3. The CDR3 is 14 residues long. Study observations and caveats: Few clonotypes were public, and these shrank or held steady under treatment.

This clonotype originated in a human donor with chronic lymphocytic leukemia. The V call is TRBV6-6, the J call TRBJ2-5, with 9 bases that match TRBD2. This sample comprised PBMCs, obtained after 12 months of ibrutinib treatment. The CDR3 nucleotides are TGTGCCAGCAAGCTAGCGGGGCACCAAGAGACCCAGTACTTC. It is translated as CASKLAGHQETQYF.